The 29 T cell receptor beta chains below all came from one sample that was sequenced in a study of OX40 agonist ivuxolimab in advanced cancers. Clones were sequenced by immunoSEQ multiplex PCR, and TCRdb holds only the in-frame ones, with some missing. The table records 90,000 to 100,000 clones, about 90% of them present only once. The sequencing here drew on CD4+ or CD8+ T cells sorted from blood, taken in a trial of the OX40 agonist ivuxolimab. The receptors stem from an adult with an advanced solid tumor such as melanoma, head and neck, liver or kidney cancer.

V usage is TRBV14 and J usage is TRBJ1-3; D is unclear. Germline-derived CDR1 and CDR2 are SGHDN and FVKESK. V shed 1 base and J shed 6 bases, with 4 bases lying between them. The CDR3 contains 12 residues. The CDR3 protein is CASSQAANTIYF. DNA of the CDR3: TGTGCCAGCAGCCAAGCCGCAAACACCATATATTTT.

V and J are TRBV7-2 and TRBJ2-7; no reliable D call. Germline V gives CDR1 SGHTA, CDR2 FQGNSA. V lost 5 bases, J lost 0 bases, and 20 bases lay in between. This CDR3 comprises 17 residues. The CDR3 DNA follows: TGTGCCAGCAGCGCCCGCAGTGGTGCCATTAGCTCCTACGAGCAGTACTTC. The encoded protein is CASSARSGAISSYEQYF.

The chain carries TRBV10-1 and TRBJ2-1, with 11 positions matching TRBD1. V dropped 5 bases and J dropped 5; count of bases not matched to a gene: 2. The CDR3 has 14 amino acids. CDR1 and CDR2 from the germline V gene are WNHNN and SYGVQD (reference sequence). This chain's CDR3 is CASSTGQGDNEQFF. In nucleotides, the CDR3 is TGCGCCAGCAGTACGGGACAGGGGGACAATGAGCAGTTCTTC.

This rearrangement joins TRBV7-2 to TRBJ2-5; D call uncertain. V shed 5 bases and J shed 3 bases, with 16 bases lying between them. Germline V gene sequence: CDR1 SGHTA, CDR2 FQGNSA. This CDR3 has 15 residues. The CDR3 sequence: CASSHLYESEETQYF. The DNA for the CDR3 is TGTGCCAGCAGCCATCTTTACGAGTCCGAAGAGACCCAGTACTTC.

V is TRBV4-1 and J is TRBJ2-4; either TRBD1 or TRBD2 may fit D (5 bases each). CDR1 is MGHRA and CDR2 is YSYEKL in the germline V gene. The CDR3 covers 15 residues. V was shortened by 2 bases and J by 6 bases, with 14 bases between the two germline ends. CDR3 bases: TGCGCCAGCAGCCAAACCGGGACCCCGGCAAACATTCAGTACTTC. Translation: CASSQTGTPANIQYF.

V usage is TRBV19 and J usage is TRBJ1-1, with 9 positions matching TRBD1. V lost 7 bases to trimming and J lost 5 bases; unmatched junction nucleotides: 11. This CDR3 has 15 amino acids. Germline V gene sequence: CDR1 LNHDA, CDR2 SQIVND (reference sequence). Written as DNA, the CDR3 is TGTGCCAGTATTGGGGTGGGGGACAGGGCTACTGAAGCTTTCTTT. This sequence encodes CASIGVGDRATEAFF.

The chain carries TRBV5-6 and TRBJ2-6; TRBD1 agrees at 8 bases. J was trimmed by 1 base and V by 0 bases; bases with no gene match: 3. The germline V gene encodes CDR1 SGHDT and CDR2 YYEEEE. This CDR3 spans 17 amino acids. The CDR3 loop reads CASSLGTGWSGANVLTF. CDR3 in DNA: TGTGCCAGCAGCTTGGGGACAGGGTGGTCTGGGGCCAACGTCCTGACTTTC.

The chain links TRBV21-1 to TRBJ1-4; the D call of TRBD1 is as the table states it, not checked on the DNA. TRBV21-1 has pseudogene status. CDR3 length: 18 residues. CDR3 coding DNA: TGTGCCAGCAGCAAAGATGCCGGACACCTTGCAACTAATGAAAAACTGTTTTTT. Its translation is CASSKDAGHLATNEKLFF.

The genes are TRBV6-1 and TRBJ2-3; TRBD1 agrees at 7 bases. Germline CDR1 reads MNHNS; CDR2 reads SASEGT. V was clipped by 2 bases and J by 2 bases; unmatched bases: 1. The CDR3 covers 14 residues. The CDR3 DNA reads as TGTGCCAGCAGTGAAAGGGGGCTCACAGATACGCAGTATTTT. Translated, it gives CASSERGLTDTQYF.

This clone appeared a single time. The V call is TRBV7-9, the J call TRBJ1-4, with a weak D call TRBD1 (5 bases). The CDR3 has 13 amino acids. Trimming cost V 6 bases and J 4 bases, with 9 bases left between them. Germline CDR1 is SEHNR and CDR2 is FQNEAQ (reference sequence). CDR3 region: CASRGGVNEKLFF. CDR3 in DNA: TGTGCCAGCAGGGGAGGGGTTAATGAAAAACTGTTTTTT.

The chain combines TRBV2 with TRBJ1-4; D is uncertain. In germline, CDR1 is SNHLY, CDR2 FYNNEI. The length of the CDR3 is 13 residues. Trimming left V 6 bases short and J 7 bases short, with 12 bases between. CDR3 DNA sequence: TGTGCCAGCAGGAGGGCCGTTGGTGAAAAACTGTTTTTT. Translated: CASRRAVGEKLFF.

V gene TRBV5-1 combines with J gene TRBJ1-2; D is possibly TRBD1 (6 bases). V was cut by 0 bases and J by 4 bases, with 16 bases left in between. CDR1 is SGHRS and CDR2 is YFSETQ in the germline V gene. The CDR3 has 16 amino acids. CDR3 DNA: TGCGCCAGCAGCTTGGAGGACAGCGATCCCATCTATGGCTACACCTTC. Amino acid sequence: CASSLEDSDPIYGYTF.

This sequence joins TRBV9 and TRBJ2-7; 7 nucleotides agree with TRBD2. V lost 4 bases, J lost 3 bases, and 10 bases stayed unmatched. The germline V gene has CDR1 SGDLS and CDR2 YYNGEE. The CDR3 runs 15 residues. The CDR3 spells CASSPGRGSFYEQYF. In DNA form, the CDR3 reads TGTGCCAGCAGCCCGGGGAGGGGATCGTTCTACGAGCAGTACTTC.

This sequence joins TRBV4-1 and TRBJ1-4, with 10 bases aligning to TRBD1. The CDR3 has 15 residues. V shed 4 bases and J 6 bases; nucleotides not matched to a gene: 5. Germline V gene lookup returns CDR1 MGHRA and CDR2 YSYEKL. The CDR3 sequence is CASSRAGTGDEKLFF. The CDR3 coding sequence is TGCGCCAGCAGCCGCGCCGGGACAGGGGATGAAAAACTGTTTTTT.

The chain is built from TRBV5-1 and TRBJ1-3, with D uncertain. The CDR3 is made up of 13 amino acids. V lost 6 bases, J lost 3 bases, and 10 bases lay in between. CDR1 SGHRS and CDR2 YFSETQ come from the germline V gene. The DNA of the CDR3 is TGCGCCAGCACGCCCGGTTTTGGAAACACCATATATTTT. It codes for CASTPGFGNTIYF. Full variable domain (outside the CDR3, taken from reference TRBV5-1 and TRBJ1-3): KAGVTQTPRYLIKTRGQQVTLSCSPISGHRSVSWYQQTPGQGLQFLFEYFSETQRNKGNFPGRFSGRQFSNSRSEMNVSTLELGDSALYLCASTPGFGNTIYFGEGSWLTVV.

This chain uses TRBV18 with TRBJ2-5; 7 bases align to TRBD1. Germline CDR1 KGHSH, CDR2 LQKENI. The CDR3 is made up of 15 amino acids. Trimming at V came to 3 bases and at J to 1 base, leaving 5 bases not matched to a gene. Written as DNA, the CDR3 is TGTGCCAGCTCACCCCTCCGGGACAGCCAAGAGACCCAGTACTTC. Protein product: CASSPLRDSQETQYF.

This chain links TRBV10-3 with TRBJ1-3, with D perhaps matching TRBD1 (5 bases). Germline values: CDR1 ENHRY, CDR2 SYGVKD. Trimming removed 5 bases at V and 4 bases at J, with 12 bases between. The CDR3 spans 14 residues. CDR3 amino acids: CAISSGTGGNTIYF. The CDR3 DNA reads TGTGCCATCAGTAGTGGGACGGGAGGAAACACCATATATTTT.

CDR3 nucleotides: TGTGCCAGCAGCTTCTTCACAGATACGCAGTATTTT. Its protein is CASSFFTDTQYF. The J gene is TRBJ2-3, the V gene TRBV11-2; no clear D gene. The length of the CDR3 is 12 residues. Trimming stripped 3 bases from V and 2 bases from J, with 3 bases between. CDR1 is SGHAT, CDR2 FQNNGV, per germline.

The chain recombines TRBV15 with TRBJ2-2; no clear D gene. The CDR3 is 13 amino acids. V lost 1 base to trimming and J lost 6 bases, with 6 bases between them. CDR1 is LNHNV, CDR2 YYDKDF, per germline (reference sequence). The CDR3 region is CATSRVGAGELFF. The CDR3 region has the DNA TGTGCCACCAGCAGAGTCGGTGCCGGGGAGCTGTTTTTT.

J is TRBJ2-7 and V is TRBV6-1; either TRBD1 or TRBD2 may supply D (6 bases each). The germline V and J ends were trimmed by 3 bases and 4 bases, with 16 bases remaining between them. Germline V gives CDR1 MNHNS, CDR2 SASEGT. The CDR3 is 15 residues long. The CDR3, as DNA: TGTGCCAGCAGTGAGTCCGGACGGGGGCAATACGAGCAGTACTTC. This translates into CASSESGRGQYEQYF.

The rearrangement joins TRBV18 to TRBJ1-1, with 8 bases matching TRBD1. V gave up 3 bases and J gave up 7 bases; unmatched junction bases: 4. Germline CDR1 KGHSH, CDR2 LQKENI. The CDR3 is made up of 13 amino acids. The CDR3 sequence is CASSPTGASEAFF. The CDR3 bases are TGTGCCAGCTCACCGACAGGGGCTAGTGAAGCTTTCTTT.

The gene calls are TRBV15 and TRBJ2-3; D not resolved. V was clipped by 1 base and J by 4 bases, with 21 bases between them. This CDR3 has 18 residues. Germline V lookup: CDR1 LNHNV, CDR2 YYDKDF (reference sequence). The CDR3, as DNA: TGTGCCACCAGCAGAGGTTCTACCTCCAGAGGATCCGCAGATACGCAGTATTTT. This codes for CATSRGSTSRGSADTQYF.

V usage is TRBV2 and J usage is TRBJ2-5; 8 bases agree with TRBD1. Germline CDR1 SNHLY, CDR2 FYNNEI. V trimming: 4 bases; J trimming: 2 bases; junction bases outside the gene matches: 0. The CDR3 is made up of 13 amino acids. DNA for the CDR3: TGTGCCAGCAGTGGGACAGGGCAAGAGACCCAGTACTTC. This encodes CASSGTGQETQYF. Based on the CDR3 plus reference TRBV2 and TRBJ2-5, the full variable domain is EPEVTQTPSHQVTQMGQEVILRCVPISNHLYFYWYRQILGQKVEFLVSFYNNEISEKSEIFDDQFSVERPDGSNFTLKIRSTKLEDSAMYFCASSGTGQETQYFGPGTRLLVL.

This chain connects TRBV9 to TRBJ1-5, with TRBD1 identical over 11 bases. This CDR3 is 16 amino acids long. The germline V gene encodes CDR1 SGDLS and CDR2 YYNGEE. The V gene end was trimmed by 3 bases and the J gene end by 4 bases; junction bases not matched to a gene: 6. The CDR3, as DNA: TGTGCCAGCAGCGACGGACAGGGGGCGAGGAATCAGCCCCAGCATTTT. Protein: CASSDGQGARNQPQHF. Full variable domain (outside the CDR3, taken from reference TRBV9 and TRBJ1-5): DSGVTQTPKHLITATGQRVTLRCSPRSGDLSVYWYQQSLDQGLQFLIQYYNGEERAKGNILERFSAQQFPDLHSELNLSSLELGDSALYFCASSDGQGARNQPQHFGDGTRLSIL.

The V gene is TRBV28, the J gene TRBJ1-4, with 8 bases that match TRBD1. Germline V gene lookup returns CDR1 MDHEN and CDR2 SYDVKM. The junction had 6 bases not matched to a gene; V was cut back by 1 base and J by 5 bases. The CDR3 has 16 residues. DNA for the CDR3: TGTGCCAGCAGTTTATTACCGGGACAGGCAAATGAAAAACTGTTTTTT. Translated: CASSLLPGQANEKLFF.

The CDR3, as DNA: TGTGCCAGCAGTTTACAAGACAGGGGCAATCAGCCCCAGCATTTT. Protein sequence: CASSLQDRGNQPQHF. The V gene is TRBV27, the J gene TRBJ1-5, with 7 positions matching TRBD1. The CDR3 contains 15 residues. V lost 2 bases to trimming and J lost 2 bases; unmatched junction nucleotides: 3. Germline-derived CDR1 and CDR2 are MNHEY and SMNVEV (reference sequence).

This clone is termed medium-sized (0.01 to 0.1%). The V and J genes are TRBV27 and TRBJ1-2; TRBD1 agrees at 7 bases. The junction had 15 bases not matched to a gene; V was cut back by 7 bases and J by 4 bases. From germline, CDR1 is MNHEY and CDR2 SMNVEV (reference sequence). This CDR3 region has 16 residues. The CDR3 DNA follows: TGTGCCAGCACTCCTCTCCAGGGGGGGAAGCTCTATGGCTACACCTTC. It translates to CASTPLQGGKLYGYTF.

The V and J genes are TRBV7-8 and TRBJ2-5; 13 positions agree with TRBD2. This CDR3 comprises 17 residues. CDR1 and CDR2 from the germline V gene are SGHVS and FQNEAQ. The V gene end was trimmed by 5 bases and the J gene end by 5 bases; junction bases not matched to a gene: 11. The CDR3 nucleotides read TGTGCCAGCAGCCCTCTACGGCTGGGACTAGCGGGGGAGACCCAGTACTTC. Amino acids: CASSPLRLGLAGETQYF.

The V and J genes are TRBV6-5 and TRBJ2-6; D is unclear. In germline, CDR1 is MNHEY, CDR2 SVGAGI. Between the trimmed V and J ends, which lost 6 bases and 0 bases, there was a span of 9 bases. This CDR3 is built from 15 residues. The CDR3 spells CASRPGSSGANVLTF. The CDR3 bases are TGTGCCAGCAGGCCTGGCTCCTCTGGGGCCAACGTCCTGACTTTC.